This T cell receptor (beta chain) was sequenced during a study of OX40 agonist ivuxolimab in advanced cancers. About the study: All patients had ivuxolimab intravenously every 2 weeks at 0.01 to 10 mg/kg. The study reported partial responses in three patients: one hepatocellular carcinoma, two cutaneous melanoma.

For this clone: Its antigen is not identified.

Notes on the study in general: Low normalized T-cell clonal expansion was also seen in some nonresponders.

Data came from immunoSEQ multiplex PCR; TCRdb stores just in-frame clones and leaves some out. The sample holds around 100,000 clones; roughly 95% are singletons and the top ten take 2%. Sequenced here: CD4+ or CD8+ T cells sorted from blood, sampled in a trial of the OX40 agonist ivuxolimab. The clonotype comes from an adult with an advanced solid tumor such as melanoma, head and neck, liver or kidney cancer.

The CDR3 DNA is TGTGCCAGTAGTATAGAAAGTGAGGGCTCCTACGAGCAGTACTTC. Amino acid sequence: CASSIESEGSYEQYF. This chain links TRBV19 with TRBJ2-7; possible D gene TRBD2, 5 bases. This CDR3 contains 15 residues. The germline V gene encodes CDR1 LNHDA and CDR2 SQIVND (reference sequence). V gave up 0 bases and J gave up 0 bases, with 9 bases separating them.